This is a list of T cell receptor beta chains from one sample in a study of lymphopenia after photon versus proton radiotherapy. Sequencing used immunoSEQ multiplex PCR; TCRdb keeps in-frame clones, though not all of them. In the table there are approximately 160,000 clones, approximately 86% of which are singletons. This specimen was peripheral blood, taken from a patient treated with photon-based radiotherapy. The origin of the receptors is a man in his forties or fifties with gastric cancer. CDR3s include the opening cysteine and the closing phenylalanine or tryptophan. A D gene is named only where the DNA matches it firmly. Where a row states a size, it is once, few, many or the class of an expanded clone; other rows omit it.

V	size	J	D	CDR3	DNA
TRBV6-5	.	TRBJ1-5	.	CASQLLGGNQPQHF	TGTGCCAGCCAGCTTCTTGGCGGTAATCAGCCCCAGCATTTT
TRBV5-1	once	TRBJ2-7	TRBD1	CASSEPGQGLFGEQYF	TGCGCCAGCAGCGAACCGGGACAGGGGCTTTTTGGGGAGCAGTACTTC
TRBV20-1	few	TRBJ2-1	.	CSAITGLKAFF	TGCAGTGCTATCACAGGCTTAAAGGCGTTCTTC
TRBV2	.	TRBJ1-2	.	CASTRWDTPGYTF	TGTGCCAGCACCCGATGGGACACTCCTGGCTACACCTTC
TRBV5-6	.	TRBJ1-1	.	CASSLEWTDTEAFF	TGTGCCAGCAGCTTGGAGTGGACAGACACTGAAGCTTTCTTT
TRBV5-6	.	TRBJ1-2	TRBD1	CASSEGGRNYGYTF	TGTGCCAGCAGCGAAGGGGGCAGGAACTATGGCTACACCTTC
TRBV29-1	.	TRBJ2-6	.	CSVYDTSGANVLTF	TGCAGCGTTTATGATACCTCTGGGGCCAACGTCCTGACTTTC
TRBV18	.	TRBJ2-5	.	CASSPEGETQYF	TGTGCCAGCTCACCTGAGGGAGAGACCCAGTACTTC
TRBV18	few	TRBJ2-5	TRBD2	CASSRTTSGETQYF	TGTGCCAGCTCACGAACAACTAGCGGGGAGACCCAGTACTTC
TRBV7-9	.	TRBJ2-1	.	CASSSGDEQFF	TGTGCCAGCAGTTCGGGAGATGAGCAGTTCTTC
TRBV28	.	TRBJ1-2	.	CASSLSGAGYGYTF	TGTGCCAGCAGTTTATCGGGGGCAGGATATGGCTACACCTTC
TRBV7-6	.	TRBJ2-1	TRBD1	CASSSFDRGRNNEQFF	TGTGCCAGCAGCTCTTTCGACAGGGGTCGGAACAATGAGCAGTTCTTC
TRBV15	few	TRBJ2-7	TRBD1	CATSRDQAVGQDYEQYF	TGTGCCACCAGCAGAGATCAAGCAGTGGGACAGGACTACGAGCAGTACTTC
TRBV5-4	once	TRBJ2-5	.	CASSLATGAETQYF	TGTGCCAGCAGCTTGGCCACAGGTGCAGAGACCCAGTACTTC
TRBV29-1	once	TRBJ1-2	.	CSVSGSNYGYTF	TGCAGCGTCTCGGGTTCTAACTATGGCTACACCTTC
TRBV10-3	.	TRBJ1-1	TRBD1	CAISDPGQGHAEAFF	TGTGCCATCAGTGATCCCGGACAGGGTCATGCTGAAGCTTTCTTT
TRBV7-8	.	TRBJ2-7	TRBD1	CASSRDRGREQYF	TGTGCCAGCAGCCGGGACAGGGGGCGCGAGCAGTACTTC
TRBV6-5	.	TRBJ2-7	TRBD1	CASSYSGQGYEQYF	TGTGCCAGCAGTTACTCGGGACAGGGGTACGAGCAGTACTTC
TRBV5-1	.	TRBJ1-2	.	CASSLRSGSSYGYTF	TGCGCCAGCAGCTTGAGGTCAGGAAGCTCCTATGGCTACACCTTC
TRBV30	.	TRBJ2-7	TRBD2	CAWSSRTSGTYSYEQYF	TGTGCCTGGAGTTCTCGGACTAGCGGGACGTACTCCTACGAGCAGTACTTC
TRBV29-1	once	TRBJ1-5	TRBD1	CSVAGGGFNQPQHF	TGCAGCGTTGCTGGAGGGGGCTTTAATCAGCCCCAGCATTTT
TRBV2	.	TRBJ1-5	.	CASSEDSGGNQPQHF	TGTGCCAGCAGCGAAGACAGTGGTGGCAATCAGCCCCAGCATTTT
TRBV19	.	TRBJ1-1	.	CASSRGRNTEAFF	TGTGCCAGTAGTAGGGGGCGCAACACTGAAGCTTTCTTT
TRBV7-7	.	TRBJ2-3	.	CASSPFGTTDTQYF	TGTGCCAGCAGCCCCTTCGGGACCACAGATACGCAGTATTTT
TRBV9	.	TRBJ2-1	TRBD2	CASSDQGTAGGRHYNEQFF	TGTGCCAGCTCGGATCAGGGGACAGCGGGAGGCCGACATTACAATGAGCAGTTCTTC